What follows are 10 T cell receptor beta chains derived from one specimen sequenced in a study of T cells in Graves' hyperthyroidism and ophthalmopathy. Amplification of TCR beta CDR3 regions used RNA as the template. The primer set for the first-round RT-PCR of the TCR CDR3 was HTBI. TCRdb analysed the multiplex PCR reads with MiXCR anew, one entry per CDR3 protein. The sample contains roughly 420,000 distinct CDR3 sequences, approximately 14% of which appear only once. Input material: blood. These receptors all come from a woman between 18 and 30 years old with Graves' hyperthyroidism.

This clonotype was found a few times. CDR3 in DNA: TGTGCCAGTAGTATAGGACTAGCGGGGTACCGCGAGCAGTACTTC. It translates to CASSIGLAGYREQYF. This chain joins TRBV19 and TRBJ2-7, with 11 bases fitting TRBD2. V shed 1 base and J 6 bases; nucleotides not matched to a gene: 5. Germline loops: CDR1 LNHDA, CDR2 SQIVND (reference sequence). This CDR3 comprises 15 residues.

This clonotype has ten or more counts. The chain employs TRBV13 and TRBJ1-5, with D possibly TRBD1 on 6 matching bases. In germline, CDR1 is PRHDT, CDR2 FYEKMQ (reference sequence). Trimming took 5 bases from V and 9 from J, leaving 14 bases between them. The CDR3 runs to 13 residues. The CDR3: CASSLGVQGPQHF. The CDR3, as DNA: TGTGCCAGCAGCCTGGGGGTACAGGGGCCCCAGCATTTT.

V usage is TRBV11-2 and J usage is TRBJ1-1, with D uncertain. Per the germline V gene, CDR1 is SGHAT and CDR2 is FQNNGV. The CDR3 extends over 14 amino acids. Trimming took off 5 bases at V and 1 base at J, with 11 bases between the two ends. The CDR3 bases are TGTGCCAGCAGCCCCACACGGCGGAACACTGAAGCTTTCTTT. Translation: CASSPTRRNTEAFF.

The chain recombines TRBV10-3 with TRBJ1-2; D is possibly TRBD1 (5 bases). The CDR3 sequence is 15 residues long. The V gene lost 8 bases and the J gene lost 6 bases, with 22 bases spanning the gap. In germline, CDR1 is ENHRY, CDR2 SYGVKD. The CDR3 region has the DNA TGTGCCATCCTTCCTGGGGGGAGGGAGGAGAATGGCTACACCTTC. Amino acids: CAILPGGREENGYTF.

The gene calls are TRBV20-1 and TRBJ2-7; 8 positions agree with TRBD2. Germline-derived CDR1 and CDR2 are DFQATT and SNEGSKA (reference sequence). The CDR3 spans 11 residues. The V gene end was trimmed by 4 bases and the J gene end by 6 bases; junction bases not matched to a gene: 2. Written as DNA, the CDR3 is TGCAGTGCTATCGGGGGGGCCGAGCAGTACTTC. Its translation is CSAIGGAEQYF.

In its sample, this clonotype was seen a few times. This rearrangement joins TRBV6-1 to TRBJ2-7; TRBD2 matches at 12 bases. Germline V gives CDR1 MNHNS, CDR2 SASEGT. Trimming took 6 bases from V and 6 from J; bases not matched to a gene: 6. The CDR3 extends over 14 amino acids. The CDR3 sequence is CASSLTSGRSEQYF. The CDR3 DNA is TGTGCCAGCAGCCTAACTAGCGGGAGGAGCGAGCAGTACTTC.

This clonotype appeared many times. V and J are TRBV20-1 and TRBJ1-1; 11 nucleotides agree with TRBD1. The CDR3 has 15 residues. V lost 5 bases to trimming and J lost 4 bases; unmatched junction nucleotides: 9. The germline CDR1 and CDR2 sequences are DFQATT and SNEGSKA (reference sequence). The CDR3: CSALSGTGGFTEAFF. The CDR3 nucleotides are TGCAGTGCTCTATCCGGGACAGGGGGATTCACTGAAGCTTTCTTT.

This clonotype occurred many times. The chain has TRBV2 and TRBJ2-1, with D possibly called TRBD1 or TRBD2 (6 bases each). CDR3 size: 15 residues. Germline lookup yields CDR1 SNHLY and CDR2 FYNNEI. The V end lost 2 bases, the J end lost 2 bases, and 10 bases lay between the germline ends. CDR3 loop: CASSERGGPYNEQFF. The CDR3 DNA is TGTGCCAGCAGTGAAAGAGGGGGGCCCTACAATGAGCAGTTCTTC. Full variable domain (remainder filled in from reference TRBV2 and TRBJ2-1): EPEVTQTPSHQVTQMGQEVILRCVPISNHLYFYWYRQILGQKVEFLVSFYNNEISEKSEIFDDQFSVERPDGSNFTLKIRSTKLEDSAMYFCASSERGGPYNEQFFGPGTRLTVL.

This clonotype occurred a few times. The V call is TRBV4-1, the J call TRBJ1-6; 7 bases map to TRBD1. V dropped 3 bases and J dropped 10; count of bases not matched to a gene: 12. The CDR3 contains 16 residues. Germline CDR1 reads MGHRA; CDR2 reads YSYEKL. CDR3 loop: CASSHPPGQNRSPLHF. The CDR3 bases are TGCGCCAGCAGCCACCCCCCGGGACAGAATAGATCACCCCTCCACTTT.

This clonotype was observed at least ten times. The V gene is TRBV12-3 or TRBV12-4, the J gene TRBJ2-3; no clear D gene. The V and J ends lost 5 bases and 4 bases respectively, with 25 bases between them. The CDR3 runs to 18 residues. CDR3 amino acids: CASSASLLERPIADTQYF. The CDR3, as DNA: TGTGCCAGCAGTGCCTCCCTCTTGGAGAGACCGATCGCAGATACGCAGTATTTT.